This TCR beta chain was found in a study of CD8 T cells in Susac syndrome. With random hexamers, roughly 0.5 to 1 ug RNA was reverse transcribed. Amplification of TCR beta CDR3 was carried out by immunoSEQ multiplex PCR, which covered 54 Vbeta and 13 Jbeta segments. TCRdb redid the calling of the immunoSEQ multiplex PCR reads with MiXCR, one entry per CDR3 protein. The table records roughly 120,000 distinct CDR3 sequences, just over 90% of them present only once. The CDR3 covers 14 residues. Trimming left V 6 bases short and J 3 bases short, with 11 bases between. The sequence was collected from a human donor with multiple sclerosis. This sequence joins TRBV12-3 or TRBV12-4 and TRBJ1-4; a possible D gene is TRBD1 (6 bases). The sequenced sample consisted of CD8+ T cells from PBMCs. CDR3 residues: CASRRGGSNEKLFF. The CDR3, as DNA: TGTGCCAGCAGGAGGGGGGGATCTAATGAAAAACTGTTTTTT.